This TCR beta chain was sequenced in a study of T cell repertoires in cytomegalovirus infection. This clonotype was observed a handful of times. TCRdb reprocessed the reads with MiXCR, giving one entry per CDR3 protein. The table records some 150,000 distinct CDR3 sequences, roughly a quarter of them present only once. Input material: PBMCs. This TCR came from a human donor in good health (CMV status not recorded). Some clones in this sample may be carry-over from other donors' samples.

The chain's CDR3 is CASSYPGGSEKLFF. CDR3 nucleotides: TGTGCCAGCAGTTACCCTGGGGGGTCTGAAAAACTGTTTTTT. This rearrangement joins TRBV6-6 to TRBJ1-4; tentatively, D is TRBD1 (5 bases). Looked up from germline, CDR1 is MNHNY and CDR2 is SVGAGI (reference sequence). Trimming removed 2 bases at V and 7 bases at J, with 11 bases between. The CDR3 spans 14 residues.